The next 14 T cell receptor beta chains were all read from a single sample in a study of siplizumab effects on memory and regulatory T cells. The protocol was immunoSEQ multiplex PCR, while the TCRdb copy is restricted to in-frame clones and leaves out a portion. This table holds some 75,000 clones, 93% found once. Sequenced input: CD8+ T cells sorted from blood. Receptor source: a human donor in good health.

The chain links TRBV7-8 to TRBJ1-2, with 7 nucleotides matching TRBD1. V gave up 5 bases and J gave up 4 bases; unmatched junction bases: 10. The germline gives CDR1 SGHVS, CDR2 FQNEAQ. This CDR3 region has 15 residues. Here the CDR3 reads CASSPLQGITYGYTF. DNA of the CDR3: TGTGCCAGCAGCCCACTACAGGGGATAACCTATGGCTACACCTTC.

The chain links TRBV28 to TRBJ1-5; D unclear. CDR1 and CDR2 from the germline V gene are MDHEN and SYDVKM. Trimming stripped 1 base from V and 3 bases from J, with 7 bases between. The CDR3 spans 14 residues. CDR3 sequence: CASSLLSVNQPQHF. CDR3 nucleotides: TGTGCCAGCAGTTTATTATCAGTCAATCAGCCCCAGCATTTT.

In regard to this clone: This same CDR3 is encoded by further DNA sequences in the sample. This chain uses TRBV4-1 with TRBJ2-3; TRBD2 is a possible D gene (6 bases). CDR3 size: 14 residues. CDR1 is MGHRA and CDR2 is YSYEKL in the germline V gene. V was trimmed by 1 base and J by 1 base, leaving 6 bases between them. CDR3 amino acids: CASSQGGGTDTQYF. The CDR3 nucleotides are TGCGCCAGCAGCCAAGGGGGGGGCACAGATACGCAGTATTTT.

The chain joins TRBV27 to TRBJ2-4; TRBD2 might be the D (6 bases). There are 12 residues in the CDR3. With 8 bases removed from V and 12 bases from J, the gap between germline ends came to 17 bases. Germline V gene sequence: CDR1 MNHEY, CDR2 SMNVEV (reference sequence). In DNA, the CDR3 is TGTGCCAGCGGGACTCCGGGCGAAGATCAGTACTTC. This codes for CASGTPGEDQYF.

The CDR3 DNA reads TGCGCCAGCAGCCATGCTAGCGGGGGGACTGTCTACGAGCAGTACTTC. This translates into CASSHASGGTVYEQYF. V gene TRBV4-1 combines with J gene TRBJ2-7; 11 nucleotides align to TRBD2. The CDR3 is made up of 16 amino acids. Losses at the gene ends were 3 bases for V and 3 bases for J; bases not matched to a gene: 7. Per the germline V gene, CDR1 is MGHRA and CDR2 is YSYEKL.

This chain connects TRBV19 to TRBJ2-7; D gene ambiguous. Between the trimmed V and J ends, which lost 7 bases and 0 bases, there was a span of 7 bases. The germline V gene encodes CDR1 LNHDA and CDR2 SQIVND (reference sequence). This CDR3 comprises 12 residues. CDR3 region: CASTDGSYEQYF. For the CDR3, the DNA is TGTGCCAGTACGGACGGCTCCTACGAGCAGTACTTC.

The count of this clone is one. This chain joins TRBV27 and TRBJ2-1; D not resolved. The CDR3 has 15 amino acids. From germline, CDR1 is MNHEY and CDR2 SMNVEV (reference sequence). Trimming shortened V by 3 bases and J by 1 base, and 10 bases separated the two germline ends. The CDR3 sequence: CASSFRLGSYNEQFF. The CDR3 coding sequence is TGTGCCAGCAGTTTCCGCCTGGGTTCCTACAATGAGCAGTTCTTC.

The V gene is TRBV19, the J gene TRBJ2-3; possibly TRBD1 for D (6 bases). CDR1 and CDR2 from the germline V gene are LNHDA and SQIVND (reference sequence). The CDR3 runs to 15 residues. Trimming removed 0 bases at V and 3 bases at J, with 10 bases between. The CDR3 DNA reads TGTGCCAGTAGTATAGAGTACAGGGCGACAGATACGCAGTATTTT. It codes for CASSIEYRATDTQYF.

The chain is built from TRBV4-1 and TRBJ2-2; 7 bases agree with TRBD1. The V gene's germline CDR1 is MGHRA and CDR2 YSYEKL. Trimming at V came to 3 bases and at J to 4 bases, leaving 5 bases not matched to a gene. The CDR3 is 15 amino acids. The CDR3 spells CASSQETGSTGELFF. The CDR3 bases are TGCGCCAGCAGCCAGGAGACAGGGAGCACCGGGGAGCTGTTTTTT.

The chain has TRBV13 and TRBJ1-1; possibly TRBD1 for D (5 bases). CDR1 and CDR2 (germline): PRHDT, FYEKMQ (reference sequence). The V end was cut by 5 bases, the J end by 4 bases, with 14 bases between. CDR3 size: 14 residues. The CDR3 is CASSRGQGSTEAFF. DNA of the CDR3: TGTGCCAGCAGCCGCGGGCAGGGAAGCACTGAAGCTTTCTTT.

Of note for this clone: One junction end does not reproduce the germline sequence, and a read error may be involved. The V gene is TRBV5-3, the J gene TRBJ1-2; D is uncertain. TRBV5-3 is placed among ORFs of uncertain function. The CDR3 runs to 15 residues. Here the CDR3 DNA reads TGTGCCAGCAGCTTGAGTGTCGGAGGGCACTATGGCTACACCTTC. This sequence encodes CASSLSVGGHYGYTF.

This chain links TRBV27 with TRBJ2-7, with TRBD1 matching over 10 bases. V gave up 3 bases and J gave up 5 bases; unmatched junction bases: 4. The CDR3 is made up of 14 amino acids. Per germline, CDR1 MNHEY and CDR2 SMNVEV (reference sequence). The CDR3 nucleotides are TGTGCCAGCAGTTTTGGACAGGGGGTCCACGAGCAGTACTTC. This encodes CASSFGQGVHEQYF.

CDR3 in DNA: TGTGCCAGCAGCGTAACAGGGGGCGCTGGCGACGAGCAGTACTTC. Translated, it gives CASSVTGGAGDEQYF. V gene TRBV9 combines with J gene TRBJ2-7; 9 bases are a match to TRBD1. V gave up 1 base and J gave up 5 bases; unmatched junction bases: 7. The germline V gene encodes CDR1 SGDLS and CDR2 YYNGEE. This CDR3 comprises 15 residues.

For this clone: The germline gene is not matched at one end of the junction; a read error may be the cause. CDR3 loop: CASSEIVFGGHF. The CDR3 bases are TGTGCCAGCAGTGAAATAGTATTTGGGGGTCACTTC. The chain employs TRBV6-1 and TRBJ2-5; D possibly uses TRBD1 or TRBD2 (5 bases each). CDR3 length: 12 residues. The V gene's germline CDR1 is MNHNS and CDR2 SASEGT.